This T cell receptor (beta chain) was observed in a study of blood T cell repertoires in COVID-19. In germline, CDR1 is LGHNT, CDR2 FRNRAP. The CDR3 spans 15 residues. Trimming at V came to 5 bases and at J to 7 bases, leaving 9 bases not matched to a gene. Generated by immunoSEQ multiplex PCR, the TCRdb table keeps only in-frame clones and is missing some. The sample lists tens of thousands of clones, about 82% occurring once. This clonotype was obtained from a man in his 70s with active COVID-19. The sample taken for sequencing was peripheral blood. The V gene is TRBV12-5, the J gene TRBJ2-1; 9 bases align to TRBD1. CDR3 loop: CASGPGTGTRNEQFF. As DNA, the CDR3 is TGTGCTAGTGGTCCCGGGACAGGGACTCGTAATGAGCAGTTCTTC. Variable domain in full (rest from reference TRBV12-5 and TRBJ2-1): DARVTQTPRHKVTEMGQEVTMRCQPILGHNTVFWYRQTMMQGLELLAYFRNRAPLDDSGMPKDRFSAEMPDATLATLKIQPSEPRDSAVYFCASGPGTGTRNEQFFGPGTRLTVL.